The 16 T cell receptor beta chains listed next were all sequenced from one sample in a study of blood T cell repertoires in COVID-19 (dated by TCRdb to between 2020 and 2021). The library came from the immunoSEQ multiplex PCR assay. In TCRdb, the immuneACCESS table is reduced to in-frame sequences with V and J assigned. These tables do not hold every clone; where another copy was compared, an unresolved V gene accounts for under half, and the others remain unexplained. The sample records some 200,000 clones, roughly 79% of which are singletons. 6% to 8% of the sample lies in the top ten. Source material: peripheral blood. The receptors originated from a human donor with acute or convalescent COVID-19. The donor label of this sample is uncertain.

J is TRBJ2-1 and V is TRBV7-2; 13 bases agree with TRBD2. V trimming: 3 bases; J trimming: 9 bases; junction bases outside the gene matches: 8. The CDR3 length is 16 residues. Germline CDR1 and CDR2: SGHTA and FQGNSA. The CDR3 sequence: CTSSFIGLAGDGEQFF. CDR3 coding DNA: TGTACCAGCAGCTTCATCGGACTAGCGGGAGATGGTGAGCAGTTCTTC.

The rearrangement joins TRBV5-4 to TRBJ1-1; no definite D call. The CDR3 length is 13 residues. In germline, CDR1 is SGHNT, CDR2 YYREEE (reference sequence). Trimming cost V 3 bases and J 1 base, with 7 bases left between them. Written as DNA, the CDR3 is TGTGCCAGCAGCTCGGAGCCGAACACTGAAGCTTTCTTT. This gives the protein CASSSEPNTEAFF.

This clone is labeled as medium-sized. The chain recombines TRBV7-9 with TRBJ2-1; 12 bases map to TRBD2. This CDR3 contains 17 residues. CDR1 and CDR2 (germline): SEHNR, FQNEAQ (reference sequence). V was pared by 6 bases and J by 0 bases, with 6 bases of the junction left unmatched. CDR3 residues: CASSPTSGRPSYNEQFF. DNA of the CDR3: TGTGCCAGCAGTCCGACTAGCGGGAGACCCTCCTACAATGAGCAGTTCTTC.

The V gene is TRBV18, the J gene TRBJ2-7; maybe TRBD1 (6 bases). V dropped 0 bases and J dropped 6 bases, with 18 bases sitting between them. CDR1 and CDR2 (germline): KGHSH, LQKENI. The CDR3 contains 16 residues. CDR3 region: CASSPPGVQGMGEQYF. In DNA, the CDR3 is TGTGCCAGCTCACCACCTGGGGTACAGGGAATGGGCGAGCAGTACTTC. Together with reference TRBV18 and TRBJ2-7, the CDR3 gives the full variable domain: NAGVMQNPRHLVRRRGQEARLRCSPMKGHSHVYWYRQLPEEGLKFMVYLQKENIIDESGMPKERFSAEFPKEGPSILRIQQVVRGDSAAYFCASSPPGVQGMGEQYFGPGTRLTVT.

The rearrangement links TRBV27 to TRBJ1-2; 8 positions match TRBD1. Per the germline V gene, CDR1 is MNHEY and CDR2 is SMNVEV (reference sequence). The CDR3 extends over 16 amino acids. V lost 5 bases, J lost 2 bases, and 10 bases stayed unmatched. DNA for the CDR3: TGTGCCAGCAGTCCGCTCGGACAGGGAAGAAACTATGGCTACACCTTC. Translating gives CASSPLGQGRNYGYTF.

This clone was found many times. This chain links TRBV6-1 with TRBJ2-7; possibly TRBD2 for D (5 bases). Germline-derived CDR1 and CDR2 are MNHNS and SASEGT. This CDR3 comprises 15 residues. Trimming took off 2 bases at V and 3 bases at J, with 14 bases between the two ends. The CDR3 DNA sequence: TGTGCCAGCAGTGAATTGTCTAGCTTCAACTACGAGCAGTACTTC. It yields the protein CASSELSSFNYEQYF.

This clone was seen only a few times. The chain joins TRBV29-1 to TRBJ2-1; perhaps TRBD1 as D (5 bases). The germline V gene has CDR1 SQVTM and CDR2 ANQGSEA. V was cut by 6 bases and J by 4 bases, with 19 bases left in between. The CDR3 consists of 15 residues. The CDR3 here is CSVVPPDKQYNEQFF. CDR3 nucleotides: TGCAGCGTGGTCCCCCCGGACAAACAATACAATGAGCAGTTCTTC.

The V and J genes are TRBV10-3 and TRBJ1-1; 10 nucleotides line up with TRBD1. Trimming at V came to 6 bases and at J to 2 bases, leaving 12 bases not matched to a gene. The CDR3 runs 17 residues. Germline CDR1 reads ENHRY; CDR2 reads SYGVKD. The CDR3 DNA is TGTGCCATCAGATCAAGAGAGGGACAGGGGAGCAACACTGAAGCTTTCTTT. Translated: CAIRSREGQGSNTEAFF.

The rearrangement uses TRBV27 and TRBJ1-2, with TRBD1 matching 7 bases. The germline V gene encodes CDR1 MNHEY and CDR2 SMNVEV (reference sequence). This CDR3 is built from 15 residues. V trimming: 6 bases; J trimming: 4 bases; junction bases outside the gene matches: 11. The CDR3 DNA sequence: TGTGCCAGCAGAACCGCCGGGACAGCCCTCTATGGCTACACCTTC. Residues: CASRTAGTALYGYTF.

The rearrangement uses TRBV18 and TRBJ1-2; TRBD1 matches at 9 bases. The germline gives CDR1 KGHSH, CDR2 LQKENI. Trimming cost V 5 bases and J 2 bases; bases outside gene matches: 3. The CDR3 runs 14 residues. This CDR3 reads CASSSGQGNYGYTF. In nucleotides, the CDR3 is TGTGCCAGCTCATCCGGACAGGGGAACTATGGCTACACCTTC.

This chain joins TRBV2 and TRBJ2-7; 8 positions agree with TRBD1. V trimming: 3 bases; J trimming: 7 bases; junction bases outside the gene matches: 5. The germline CDR1 and CDR2 sequences are SNHLY and FYNNEI. CDR3 length: 13 residues. The CDR3 DNA reads as TGTGCCAGCAGTGATCAGGGGGCGGGGGAGCAGTACTTC. As protein: CASSDQGAGEQYF.

This clone has more than one count but fewer than ten. The V gene is TRBV10-1, the J gene TRBJ2-7; 7 bases agree with TRBD2. The CDR3 is 17 residues long. The germline V gene encodes CDR1 WNHNN and CDR2 SYGVQD (reference sequence). The V and J ends lost 5 bases and 4 bases, in that order; junction bases with no gene match: 17. CDR3 in DNA: TGCGCCAGCAGTCCCCCACGGCGGGAGACTCCGGGTTACGAGCAGTACTTC. Its protein is CASSPPRRETPGYEQYF.

The genes are TRBV28 and TRBJ1-5; 7 nucleotides match TRBD1. After removal of 5 bases from V and 3 bases from J, the junction contained 4 bases not matched to a gene. Germline values: CDR1 MDHEN, CDR2 SYDVKM. The CDR3 runs to 14 residues. CDR3 residues: CASSLGTVNQPQHF. The CDR3 DNA sequence: TGTGCCAGCAGTCTAGGGACAGTCAATCAGCCCCAGCATTTT.

The chain couples TRBV5-4 to TRBJ2-3, with 14 bases fitting TRBD2. The V gene's germline CDR1 is SGHNT and CDR2 YYREEE (reference sequence). V was clipped by 1 base and J by 3 bases; unmatched bases: 4. The CDR3 extends over 17 amino acids. CDR3 amino acids: CASSLPGLAGVTDTQYF. The CDR3 DNA follows: TGTGCCAGCAGCTTGCCGGGACTAGCGGGAGTAACAGATACGCAGTATTTT.

The chain couples TRBV5-1 to TRBJ2-2, with 8 bases identical to TRBD2. The CDR3 sequence is 16 residues long. V lost 2 bases, J lost 5 bases, and 8 bases stayed unmatched. Germline CDR1 reads SGHRS; CDR2 reads YFSETQ. The CDR3 DNA follows: TGCGCCAGCAGCTTTGCAGCGGGAGTGTGGACCGGGGAGCTGTTTTTT. Translating gives CASSFAAGVWTGELFF.

The chain is built from TRBV4-3 and TRBJ1-2, with D possibly TRBD1 on 5 matching bases. The CDR3 totals 15 residues. The V gene's germline CDR1 is LGHNA and CDR2 YSLEER. V was pared by 1 base and J by 2 bases, with 11 bases between. CDR3 amino acids: CASSQALGGNYGYTF. In DNA, the CDR3 is TGCGCCAGCAGCCAAGCATTGGGGGGAAACTATGGCTACACCTTC.